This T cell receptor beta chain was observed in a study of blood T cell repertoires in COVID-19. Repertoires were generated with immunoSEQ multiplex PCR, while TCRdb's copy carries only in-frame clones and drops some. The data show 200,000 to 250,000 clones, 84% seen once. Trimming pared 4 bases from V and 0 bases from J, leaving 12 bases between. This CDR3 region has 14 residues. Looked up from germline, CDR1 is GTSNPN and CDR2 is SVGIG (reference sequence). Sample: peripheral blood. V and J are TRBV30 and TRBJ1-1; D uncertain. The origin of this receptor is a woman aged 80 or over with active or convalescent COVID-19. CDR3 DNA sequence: TGTGCCTGGACCCTCGGTGGAGTGAACACTGAAGCTTTCTTT. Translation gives CAWTLGGVNTEAFF.